These 9 T cell receptor beta chains came from one sample sequenced in a study of vaccination and CD4 T cells after COVID-19 (dated by TCRdb to the early 2020s). In light of the paper, this sample's treatment or condition label describes: roughly 10-day PBMC culture with coronavirus spike peptide pools or control peptides (ViraFEST assay). Library method: PCR. The instrument given in TCRdb is Illumina iSeq 100. DNA from cultured CD4+ T cells underwent TCR sequencing with the Oncomine TCR Beta short-read assay at the Johns Hopkins FTIC core. Through fastp at Q25 and MiXCR, TCRdb rebuilt clones from the public reads, retaining in-frame beta chains. CDR3 protein sequences are deduplicated, and each keeps its most common genes and DNA. Here the sample has around 15,000 distinct CDR3 sequences; about two fifths occur a single time. Jointly, the top ten make up roughly 7.3% of the sample. The antigens for these receptors are not known.

The sample here was CD4+ T cells from blood, cultured in vitro, taken after SARS-CoV-2 vaccination. Receptors originate from a human donor who had recovered from COVID-19.

The V call is TRBV7-9, the J call TRBJ2-2; D ambiguous. V lost 6 bases and J lost 0, with 11 bases in between. This CDR3 has 15 residues. Germline V gene lookup returns CDR1 SEHNR and CDR2 FQNEAQ (reference sequence). As DNA, the CDR3 is TGTGCCAGCAGGTCCGCCGGATCGAACACCGGGGAGCTGTTTTTT. Translation: CASRSAGSNTGELFF.

The chain carries TRBV12-3 or TRBV12-4 and TRBJ2-5; 7 bases align to TRBD1. CDR3 size: 15 residues. J was trimmed by 5 bases and V by 7 bases; bases with no gene match: 13. CDR3 sequence reads: CASTNLDRARETQYF. The CDR3 DNA follows: TGTGCCAGCACCAACCTTGACAGGGCCAGGGAGACCCAGTACTTC.

This clonotype was detected a few times. This chain uses TRBV5-4 with TRBJ2-7; the match to TRBD1 covers 8 bases. Unmatched junction bases numbered 9, after V lost 5 bases and J lost 2 bases. The CDR3 is 15 residues long. From germline, CDR1 is SGHNT and CDR2 YYREEE (reference sequence). The CDR3 spells CASSPDRGLTYEQYF. As DNA, the CDR3 is TGTGCCAGCAGTCCCGACAGGGGTCTGACCTACGAGCAGTACTTC.

This clonotype came up a few times. The rearrangement joins TRBV18 to TRBJ1-5, with D possibly matching TRBD1 (6 bases). Trimming cost V 5 bases and J 6 bases, with 17 bases left between them. The CDR3 runs 15 residues. CDR1 is KGHSH and CDR2 is LQKENI in the germline V gene. CDR3 nucleotides: TGTGCCAGCTCAGTTGCTACAGGGAAGATTCAGCCCCAGCATTTT. This encodes CASSVATGKIQPQHF.

This clonotype was picked up a small number of times. The chain recombines TRBV20-1 with TRBJ2-1; the match to TRBD2 covers 8 bases. The CDR3 is made up of 15 amino acids. With V trimmed by 4 bases and J by 6 bases, 11 bases remained unmatched. Germline CDR1 reads DFQATT; CDR2 reads SNEGSKA (reference sequence). CDR3 DNA: TGCAGTGCTATTCTAGCGGGTATGGGTTCCAATGAGCAGTTCTTC. Amino acids: CSAILAGMGSNEQFF.

This rearrangement joins TRBV4-3 to TRBJ2-3; D not resolved. The CDR3 is 12 amino acids. Trimming took 0 bases from V and 7 from J, leaving 5 bases between them. From germline, CDR1 is LGHNA and CDR2 YSLEER. The CDR3 sequence: CASSQDLHTQYF. In DNA, the CDR3 is TGCGCCAGCAGCCAAGACCTGCATACGCAGTATTTT.

This chain links TRBV15 with TRBJ2-1; 11 nucleotides align to TRBD2. J was trimmed by 1 base and V by 5 bases; bases with no gene match: 10. The CDR3 sequence is 18 residues long. The germline V gene has CDR1 LNHNV and CDR2 YYDKDF (reference sequence). Written as DNA, the CDR3 is TGTGCCACCAGCGGAACCGCCGGGACTAGCGGATCCTACAATGAGCAGTTCTTC. Its protein product is CATSGTAGTSGSYNEQFF.

The CDR3 bases are TGCGCCAGCAGTGGGTCTACAGGGTACGGTACTGAAGCTTTCTTT. Translation gives CASSGSTGYGTEAFF. V gene TRBV10-2 combines with J gene TRBJ1-1; D is possibly TRBD1 (6 bases). Germline CDR1 reads WSHSY; CDR2 reads SAAADI. The V end lost 4 bases, the J end lost 5 bases, and 17 bases lay between the germline ends. The CDR3 spans 15 residues.

The table lists this clonotype with a few counts. The V call is TRBV15, the J call TRBJ2-2; D gene unclear. Trimming pared 0 bases from V and 3 bases from J, leaving 8 bases between. The CDR3 is made up of 15 amino acids. From germline, CDR1 is LNHNV and CDR2 YYDKDF (reference sequence). DNA for the CDR3: TGTGCCACCAGCAGAGACAGGTTACACACCGGGGAGCTGTTTTTT. Protein: CATSRDRLHTGELFF.